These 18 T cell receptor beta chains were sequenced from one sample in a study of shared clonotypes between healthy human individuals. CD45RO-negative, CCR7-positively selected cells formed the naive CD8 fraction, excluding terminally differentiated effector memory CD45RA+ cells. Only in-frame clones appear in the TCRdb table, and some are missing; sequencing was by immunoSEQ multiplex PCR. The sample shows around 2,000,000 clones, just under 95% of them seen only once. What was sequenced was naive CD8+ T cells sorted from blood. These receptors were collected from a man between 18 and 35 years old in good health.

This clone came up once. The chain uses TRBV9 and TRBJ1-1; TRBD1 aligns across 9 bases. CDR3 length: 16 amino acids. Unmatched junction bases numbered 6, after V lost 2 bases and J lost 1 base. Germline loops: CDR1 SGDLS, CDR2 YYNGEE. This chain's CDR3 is CASSVATGGANTEAFF. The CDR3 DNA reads TGTGCCAGCAGCGTCGCTACAGGGGGCGCGAACACTGAAGCTTTCTTT.

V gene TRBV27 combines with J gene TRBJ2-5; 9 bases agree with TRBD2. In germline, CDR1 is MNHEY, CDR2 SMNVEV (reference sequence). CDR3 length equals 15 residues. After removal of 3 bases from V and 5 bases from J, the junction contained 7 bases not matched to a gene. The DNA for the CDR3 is TGTGCCAGCAGTTTCACCCCGGGACTAGCTGAGACCCAGTACTTC. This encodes CASSFTPGLAETQYF.

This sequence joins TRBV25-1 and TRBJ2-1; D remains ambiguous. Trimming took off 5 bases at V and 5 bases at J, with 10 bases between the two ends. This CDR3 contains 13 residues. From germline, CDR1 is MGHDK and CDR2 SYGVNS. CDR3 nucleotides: TGTGCCAGCAGTTCGACGCGGCACAATGAGCAGTTCTTC. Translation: CASSSTRHNEQFF.

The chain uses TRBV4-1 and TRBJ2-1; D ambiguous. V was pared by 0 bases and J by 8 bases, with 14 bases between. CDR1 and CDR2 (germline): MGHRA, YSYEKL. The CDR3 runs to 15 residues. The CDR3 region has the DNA TGCGCCAGCAGCCAAGAAGATGAAGGTGCGGATGAGCAGTTCTTC. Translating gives CASSQEDEGADEQFF.

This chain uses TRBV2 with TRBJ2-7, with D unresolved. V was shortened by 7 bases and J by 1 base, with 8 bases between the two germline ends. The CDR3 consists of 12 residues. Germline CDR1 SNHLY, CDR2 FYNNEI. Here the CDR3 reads CASNSGSYEQYF. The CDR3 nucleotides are TGTGCCAGCAACTCTGGGTCCTACGAGCAGTACTTC.

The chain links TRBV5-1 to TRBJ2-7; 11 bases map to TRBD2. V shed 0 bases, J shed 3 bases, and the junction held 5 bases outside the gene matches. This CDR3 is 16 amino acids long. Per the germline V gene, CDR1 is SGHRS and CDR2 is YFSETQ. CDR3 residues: CASSLVSGGANYEQYF. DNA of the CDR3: TGCGCCAGCAGCTTGGTTAGCGGGGGGGCCAACTACGAGCAGTACTTC.

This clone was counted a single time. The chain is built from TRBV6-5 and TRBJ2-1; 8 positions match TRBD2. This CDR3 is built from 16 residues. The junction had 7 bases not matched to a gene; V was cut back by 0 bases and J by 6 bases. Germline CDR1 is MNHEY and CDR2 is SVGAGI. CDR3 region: CASSYSRLAGLNEQFF. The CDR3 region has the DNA TGTGCCAGCAGTTACTCGAGGCTAGCGGGCCTCAATGAGCAGTTCTTC.

The CDR3: CASSILSVTNEKLFF. The CDR3, as DNA: TGTGCCAGTAGTATACTATCGGTAACTAATGAAAAACTGTTTTTT. This chain connects TRBV19 to TRBJ1-4; D not resolved. The germline V gene has CDR1 LNHDA and CDR2 SQIVND (reference sequence). Trimming took 2 bases from V and 1 from J, leaving 8 bases between them. CDR3 length: 15 amino acids. Full variable domain (rest looked up from reference TRBV19 and TRBJ1-4): DGGITQSPKYLFRKEGQNVTLSCEQNLNHDAMYWYRQDPGQGLRLIYYSQIVNDFQKGDIAEGYSVSREKKESFPLTVTSAQKNPTAFYLCASSILSVTNEKLFFGSGTQLSVL.

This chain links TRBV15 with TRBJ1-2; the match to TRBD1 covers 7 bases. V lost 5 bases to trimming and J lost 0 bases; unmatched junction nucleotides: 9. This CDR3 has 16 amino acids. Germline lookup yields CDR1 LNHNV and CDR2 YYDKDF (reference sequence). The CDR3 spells CATSSRDSATNYGYTF. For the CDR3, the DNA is TGTGCCACCAGCTCCCGGGACAGCGCCACTAACTATGGCTACACCTTC.

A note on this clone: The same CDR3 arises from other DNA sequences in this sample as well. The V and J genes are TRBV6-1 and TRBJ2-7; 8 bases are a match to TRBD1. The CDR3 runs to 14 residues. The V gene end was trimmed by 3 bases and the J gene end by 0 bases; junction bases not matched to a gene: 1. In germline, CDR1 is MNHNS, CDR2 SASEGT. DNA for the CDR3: TGTGCCAGCAGTGAGGGACAGGCCTCCTACGAGCAGTACTTC. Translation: CASSEGQASYEQYF.

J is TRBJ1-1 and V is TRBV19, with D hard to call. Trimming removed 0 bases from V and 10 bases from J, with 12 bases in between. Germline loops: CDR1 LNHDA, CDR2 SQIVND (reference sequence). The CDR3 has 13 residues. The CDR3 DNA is TGTGCCAGTAGTATAGATCTAGAGGGTGCAGCTTTCTTT. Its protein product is CASSIDLEGAAFF.

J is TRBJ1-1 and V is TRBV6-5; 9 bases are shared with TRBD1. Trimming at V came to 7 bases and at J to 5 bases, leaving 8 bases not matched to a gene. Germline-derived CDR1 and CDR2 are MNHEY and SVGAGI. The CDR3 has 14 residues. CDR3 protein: CASTDRDRDTEAFF. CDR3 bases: TGTGCCAGCACGGACCGGGACAGGGATACTGAAGCTTTCTTT.

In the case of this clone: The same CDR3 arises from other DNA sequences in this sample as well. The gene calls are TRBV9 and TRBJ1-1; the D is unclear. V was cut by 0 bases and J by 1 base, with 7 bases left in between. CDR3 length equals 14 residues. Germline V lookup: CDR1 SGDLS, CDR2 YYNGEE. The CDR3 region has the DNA TGTGCCAGCAGCGTAGGAAACGGGAACACTGAAGCTTTCTTT. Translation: CASSVGNGNTEAFF.

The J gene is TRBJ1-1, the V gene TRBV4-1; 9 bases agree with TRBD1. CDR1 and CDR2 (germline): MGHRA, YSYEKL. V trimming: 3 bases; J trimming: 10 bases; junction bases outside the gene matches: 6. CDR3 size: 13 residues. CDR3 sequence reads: CASSQATGGRAFF. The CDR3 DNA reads TGCGCCAGCAGCCAGGCAACAGGGGGCAGAGCTTTCTTT.

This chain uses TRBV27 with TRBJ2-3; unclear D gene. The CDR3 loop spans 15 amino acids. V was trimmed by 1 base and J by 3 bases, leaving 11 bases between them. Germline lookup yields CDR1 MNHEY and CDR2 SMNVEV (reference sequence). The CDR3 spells CASSLLALGTDTQYF. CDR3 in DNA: TGTGCCAGCAGTTTATTGGCCCTCGGGACAGATACGCAGTATTTT.

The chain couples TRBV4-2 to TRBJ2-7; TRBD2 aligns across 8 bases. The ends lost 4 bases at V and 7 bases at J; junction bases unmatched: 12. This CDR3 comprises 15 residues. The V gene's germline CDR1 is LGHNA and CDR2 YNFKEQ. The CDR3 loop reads CASSPGPGGLREQYF. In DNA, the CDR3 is TGTGCCAGCAGCCCCGGACCGGGGGGGCTGAGAGAGCAGTACTTC.

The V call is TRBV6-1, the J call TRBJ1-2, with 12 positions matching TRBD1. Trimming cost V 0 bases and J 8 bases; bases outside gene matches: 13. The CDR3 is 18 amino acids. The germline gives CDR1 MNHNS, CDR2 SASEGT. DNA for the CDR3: TGTGCCAGCAGTGAAGCCCCGGGACAGGGGGCCATGGTTGGAGGCTACACCTTC. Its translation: CASSEAPGQGAMVGGYTF.

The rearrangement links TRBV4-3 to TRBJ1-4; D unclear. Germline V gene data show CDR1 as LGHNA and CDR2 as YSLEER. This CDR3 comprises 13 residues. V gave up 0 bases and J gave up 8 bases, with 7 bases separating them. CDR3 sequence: CASSQDRGEKLFF. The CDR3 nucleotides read TGCGCCAGCAGCCAAGATCGCGGGGAAAAACTGTTTTTT.